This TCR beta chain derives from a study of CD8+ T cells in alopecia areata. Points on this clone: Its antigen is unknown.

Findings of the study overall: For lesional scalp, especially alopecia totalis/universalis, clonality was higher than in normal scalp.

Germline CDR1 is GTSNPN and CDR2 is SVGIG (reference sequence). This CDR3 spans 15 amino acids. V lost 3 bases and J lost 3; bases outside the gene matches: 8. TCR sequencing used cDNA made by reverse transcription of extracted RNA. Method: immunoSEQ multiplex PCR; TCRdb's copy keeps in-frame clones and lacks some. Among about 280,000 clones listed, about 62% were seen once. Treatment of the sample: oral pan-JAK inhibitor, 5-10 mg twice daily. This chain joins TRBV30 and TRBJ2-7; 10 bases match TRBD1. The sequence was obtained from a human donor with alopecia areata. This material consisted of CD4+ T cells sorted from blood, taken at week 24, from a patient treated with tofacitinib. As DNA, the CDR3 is TGTGCCTGGAGGAGAGGTGGGACAGGGGTCTACGAGCAGTACTTC. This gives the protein CAWRRGGTGVYEQYF.